This T cell receptor beta chain is from a study of prognosis after radiotherapy for stage I lung cancer. This clonotype was counted many times. The junction departs from the called germline gene at one end, perhaps through a read error. By two-round multiplex PCR, the TCR beta CDR3 was amplified from genomic DNA. Primers targeting each individual TRBV and TRBJ gene were applied in first-round PCR. TCRdb re-called the multiplex PCR reads with MiXCR, one entry per CDR3 protein. The sample includes around 14,000 distinct CDR3 sequences, 25% to 30% seen only once; the top ten take about an eighth. This CDR3 comprises 13 residues. Germline V gives CDR1 SNHLY, CDR2 FYNNEI.

Specimen: PBMCs, collected before or after stereotactic body radiation therapy (not recorded which). The chain joins TRBV2 to TRBJ1-2; 7 bases fit TRBD1. This TCR came from a donor at least 50 years old with non-small cell lung cancer. In DNA form, the CDR3 reads TGTGCCAGCGGTGACAGGGTGAATAATGGCTACACCTTC. It specifies CASGDRVNNGYTF.